This TCR beta chain was recovered during a study of cytomegalovirus exposure and HLA in healthy donors. Overall study: There were some 81 million unique TCRs (from HLA-typed donors) in an early data release. Researchers found that under 90% of a few hundred genotyped donors fell within the Caucasian-associated ancestry cluster. Findings of the study overall: The authors later linked a missense DCLRE1C variant to TCR beta V- and J-gene trimming. For cytomegalovirus status, the classifier reportedly gave diagnoses with high specificity and sensitivity.

V lost 4 bases to trimming and J lost 2 bases; unmatched junction nucleotides: 7. CDR1 is SGHRS and CDR2 is YFSETQ in the germline V gene. This CDR3 has 15 amino acids. Concerning this clone itself: The antigen remains unidentified.

The primer mix had 60 Vbeta and 13 Jbeta primers. Clones were read by immunoSEQ multiplex PCR, and TCRdb kept only the in-frame ones, dropping some. The table includes around 30,000 clones, roughly 89% detected once. Sequencing used PBMCs. The chain combines TRBV5-1 with TRBJ2-5; 8 bases line up with TRBD1. The sequence was obtained from a boy aged 5 to 17 in good health and CMV-seronegative. Here the CDR3 reads CASSATGAGQETQYF. The CDR3 nucleotides read TGCGCCAGCAGCGCGACAGGGGCTGGACAAGAGACCCAGTACTTC.